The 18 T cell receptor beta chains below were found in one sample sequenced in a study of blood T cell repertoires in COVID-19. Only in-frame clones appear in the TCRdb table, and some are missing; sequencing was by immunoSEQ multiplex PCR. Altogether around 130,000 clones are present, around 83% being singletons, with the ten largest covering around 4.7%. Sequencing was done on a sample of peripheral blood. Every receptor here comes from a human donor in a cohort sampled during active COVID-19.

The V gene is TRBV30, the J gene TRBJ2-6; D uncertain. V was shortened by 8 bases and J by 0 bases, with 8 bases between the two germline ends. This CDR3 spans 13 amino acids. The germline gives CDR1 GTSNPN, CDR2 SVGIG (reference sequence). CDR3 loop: CAGRGSGANVLTF. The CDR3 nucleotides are TGTGCCGGCCGTGGCTCTGGGGCCAACGTCCTGACTTTC.

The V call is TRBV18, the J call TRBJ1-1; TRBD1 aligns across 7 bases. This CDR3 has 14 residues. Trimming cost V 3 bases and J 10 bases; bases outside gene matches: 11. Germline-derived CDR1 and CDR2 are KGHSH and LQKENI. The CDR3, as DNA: TGTGCCAGCTCACCGGGACAGCGCTCCTCAGCAGCTTTCTTT. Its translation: CASSPGQRSSAAFF.

This CDR3 reads CASSYDSPYEQYF. The CDR3 DNA reads TGTGCCAGCAGTTACGACAGTCCCTACGAGCAGTACTTC. This chain joins TRBV6-2 or TRBV6-3 and TRBJ2-7; a possible D gene is TRBD1 (5 bases). V was cut by 2 bases and J by 2 bases, with 7 bases left in between. This CDR3 spans 13 amino acids. Germline-derived CDR1 and CDR2 are MNHEY and SVGEGT.

CDR3 bases: TGCGCCAGCAGGAGACGAGGAGAGACCCAGTACTTC. Translation: CASRRRGETQYF. This chain joins TRBV5-1 and TRBJ2-5, with D unresolved. This CDR3 has 12 residues. From germline, CDR1 is SGHRS and CDR2 YFSETQ. The ends were cut back, 5 bases at V and 4 bases at J, with 9 bases in the middle.

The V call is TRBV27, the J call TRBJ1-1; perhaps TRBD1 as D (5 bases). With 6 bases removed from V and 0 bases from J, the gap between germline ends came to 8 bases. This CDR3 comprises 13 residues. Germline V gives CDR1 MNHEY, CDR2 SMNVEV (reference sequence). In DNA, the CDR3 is TGTGCCAGCAGAAACAGGCTGAACACTGAAGCTTTCTTT. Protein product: CASRNRLNTEAFF.

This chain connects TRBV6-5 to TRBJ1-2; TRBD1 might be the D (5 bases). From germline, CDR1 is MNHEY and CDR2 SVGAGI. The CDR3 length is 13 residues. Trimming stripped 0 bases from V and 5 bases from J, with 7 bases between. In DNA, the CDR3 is TGTGCCAGCAGTTACTCTCAGGGATATGGCTACACCTTC. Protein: CASSYSQGYGYTF.

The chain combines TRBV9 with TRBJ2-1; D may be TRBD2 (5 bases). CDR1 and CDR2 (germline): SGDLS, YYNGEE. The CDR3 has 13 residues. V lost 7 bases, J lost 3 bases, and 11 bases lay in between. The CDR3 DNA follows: TGTGCCAGCGCCCCGGGGAACTACAATGAGCAGTTCTTC. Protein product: CASAPGNYNEQFF.

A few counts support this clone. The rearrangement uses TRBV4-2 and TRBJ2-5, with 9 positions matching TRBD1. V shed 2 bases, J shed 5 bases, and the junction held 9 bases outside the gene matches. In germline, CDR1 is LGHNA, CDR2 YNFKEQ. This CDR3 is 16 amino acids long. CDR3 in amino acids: CASSQSSGQGAETQYF. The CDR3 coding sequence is TGTGCCAGCAGCCAATCTTCGGGACAGGGTGCGGAGACCCAGTACTTC.

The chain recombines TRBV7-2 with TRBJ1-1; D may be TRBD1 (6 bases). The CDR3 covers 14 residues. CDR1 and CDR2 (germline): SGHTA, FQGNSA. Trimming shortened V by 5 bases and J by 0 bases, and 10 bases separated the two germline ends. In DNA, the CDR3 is TGTGCCAGCAGCATAGGACAGATGAACACTGAAGCTTTCTTT. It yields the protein CASSIGQMNTEAFF.

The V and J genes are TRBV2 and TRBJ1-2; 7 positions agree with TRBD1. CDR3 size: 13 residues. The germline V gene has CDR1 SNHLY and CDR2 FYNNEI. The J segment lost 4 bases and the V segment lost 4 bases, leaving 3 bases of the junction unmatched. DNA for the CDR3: TGTGCCAGCAGTGGACAGGGCACCTATGGCTACACCTTC. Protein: CASSGQGTYGYTF.

The CDR3 coding sequence is TGTGCCAGCAGCTTACTAGCGGGGCTGGAGATGAATACGCAGTATTTT. It is translated as CASSLLAGLEMNTQYF. The rearrangement links TRBV7-2 to TRBJ2-3, with 9 bases fitting TRBD2. The CDR3 is 16 residues long. Germline V gene data show CDR1 as SGHTA and CDR2 as FQGNSA. J was trimmed by 7 bases and V by 2 bases; bases with no gene match: 10.

The CDR3: CASSRTSGSWRRSYNEQFF. CDR3 bases: TGCGCCAGCAGCCGGACTAGCGGGTCTTGGCGTAGGTCCTACAATGAGCAGTTCTTC. The chain carries TRBV5-1 and TRBJ2-1; 11 nucleotides align to TRBD2. V gave up 4 bases and J gave up 1 base; unmatched junction bases: 13. Per the germline V gene, CDR1 is SGHRS and CDR2 is YFSETQ. The CDR3 has 19 residues. The full variable domain, completed using reference TRBV5-1 and TRBJ2-1, is KAGVTQTPRYLIKTRGQQVTLSCSPISGHRSVSWYQQTPGQGLQFLFEYFSETQRNKGNFPGRFSGRQFSNSRSEMNVSTLELGDSALYLCASSRTSGSWRRSYNEQFFGPGTRLTVL.

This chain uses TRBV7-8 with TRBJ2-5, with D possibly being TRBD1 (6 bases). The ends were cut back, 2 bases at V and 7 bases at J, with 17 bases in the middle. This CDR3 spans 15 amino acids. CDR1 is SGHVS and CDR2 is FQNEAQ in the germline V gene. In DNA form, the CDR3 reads TGTGCCAGCAGCTTAAATCCAGGGTTAGGGGGGACCCAGTACTTC. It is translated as CASSLNPGLGGTQYF.

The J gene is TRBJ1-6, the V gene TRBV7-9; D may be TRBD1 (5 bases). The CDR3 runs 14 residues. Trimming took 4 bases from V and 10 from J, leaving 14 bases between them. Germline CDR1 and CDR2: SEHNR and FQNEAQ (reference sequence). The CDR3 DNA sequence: TGTGCCAGCAGCTCAAGCCCGGAGGGGTCACCCCTCCACTTT. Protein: CASSSSPEGSPLHF.

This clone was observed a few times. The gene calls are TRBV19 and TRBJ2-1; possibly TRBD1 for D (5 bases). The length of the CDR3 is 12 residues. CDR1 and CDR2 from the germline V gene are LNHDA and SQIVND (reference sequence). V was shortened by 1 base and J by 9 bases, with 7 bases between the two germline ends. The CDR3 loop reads CASSIGRGEQFF. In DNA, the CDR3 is TGTGCCAGTAGTATAGGAAGGGGTGAGCAGTTCTTC.

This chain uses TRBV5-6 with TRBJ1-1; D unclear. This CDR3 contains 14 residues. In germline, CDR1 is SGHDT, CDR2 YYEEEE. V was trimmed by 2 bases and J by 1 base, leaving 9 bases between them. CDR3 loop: CASSFAVGNTEAFF. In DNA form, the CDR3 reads TGTGCCAGCAGCTTTGCGGTAGGGAACACTGAAGCTTTCTTT. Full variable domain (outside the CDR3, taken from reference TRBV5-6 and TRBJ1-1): DAGVTQSPTHLIKTRGQQVTLRCSPKSGHDTVSWYQQALGQGPQFIFQYYEEEERQRGNFPDRFSGHQFPNYSSELNVNALLLGDSALYLCASSFAVGNTEAFFGQGTRLTVV.

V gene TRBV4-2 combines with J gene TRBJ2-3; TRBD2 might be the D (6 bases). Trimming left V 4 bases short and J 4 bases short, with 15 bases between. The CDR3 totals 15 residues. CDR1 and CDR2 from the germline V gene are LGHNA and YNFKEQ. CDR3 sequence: CASSPRSGGPDTQYF. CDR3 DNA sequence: TGTGCCAGCAGCCCAAGATCCGGAGGGCCAGATACGCAGTATTTT.

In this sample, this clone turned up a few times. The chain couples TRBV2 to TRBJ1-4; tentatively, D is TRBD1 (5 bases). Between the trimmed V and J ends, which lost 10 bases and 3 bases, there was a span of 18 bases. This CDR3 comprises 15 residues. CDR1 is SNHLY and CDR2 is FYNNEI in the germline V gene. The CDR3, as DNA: TGTGCCATCAAACCGTCGGGGGGTTCTAATGAAAAACTGTTTTTT. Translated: CAIKPSGGSNEKLFF.